The rows below give T cell receptor beta chains drawn from one sample of a study of blood T cell repertoires in COVID-19. The method was immunoSEQ multiplex PCR; TCRdb's version includes in-frame clones alone and lacks a portion of them. This sample carries roughly 250,000 clones, 70% to 90% of them seen once, and the ten largest clones take 0.99%. Input material: peripheral blood. The receptor source for this set is a woman aged 40 to 50 who had recovered from COVID-19. Each CDR3 is given with its conserved first and last residue. The D gene is left open where the match is weak. Clone size appears in some rows only: once, few, many, or a class for an expanded clone.

V gene: TRBV7-9
clone size: NA
D gene: NA
CDR3 length: 15
J gene: TRBJ1-1
CDR3 DNA: TGTGCCAGCCGGACAACCCTCTCCGGGAACACTGAAGCTTTCTTT
CDR3 protein: CASRTTLSGNTEAFF

V gene: TRBV9
clone size: NA
D gene: TRBD1
CDR3 length: 15
J gene: TRBJ2-5
CDR3 DNA: TGTGCCAGCAGCCCCCTCCCAGACAGGGGGGAGACCCAGTACTTC
CDR3 protein: CASSPLPDRGETQYF

V gene: TRBV5-4
clone size: NA
D gene: NA
CDR3 length: 17
J gene: TRBJ1-2
CDR3 DNA: TGTGCCAGCAGCTTGGGGACCGGGACAACGAGCTACTATGGCTACACCTTC
CDR3 protein: CASSLGTGTTSYYGYTF

V gene: TRBV19
clone size: NA
D gene: NA
CDR3 length: 13
J gene: TRBJ2-5
CDR3 DNA: TGTGCCAGTAGCCCAGGGCCAAAAGAGACCCAGTACTTC
CDR3 protein: CASSPGPKETQYF

V gene: TRBV19
clone size: NA
D gene: NA
CDR3 length: 13
J gene: TRBJ1-1
CDR3 DNA: TGTGCCAGTAGTAAGGGGCCGGCGGGGGAAGCTTTCTTT
CDR3 protein: CASSKGPAGEAFF

V gene: TRBV5-4
clone size: NA
D gene: NA
CDR3 length: 14
J gene: TRBJ1-2
CDR3 DNA: TGTGCCAGCAGCTTGGTAGGGGGAGCCTATGGCTACACCTTC
CDR3 protein: CASSLVGGAYGYTF

V gene: TRBV25-1
clone size: NA
D gene: NA
CDR3 length: 14
J gene: TRBJ1-2
CDR3 DNA: TGTGCCAGCAGTGAATTGGGCCTAAACTATGGCTACACCTTC
CDR3 protein: CASSELGLNYGYTF

V gene: TRBV29-1
clone size: NA
D gene: NA
CDR3 length: 11
J gene: TRBJ1-2
CDR3 DNA: TGCAGCGTTGGGGGCTCCGGGGGCTACACCTTC
CDR3 protein: CSVGGSGGYTF

V gene: TRBV15
clone size: few
D gene: NA
CDR3 length: 16
J gene: TRBJ2-2
CDR3 DNA: TGTGCCACCAGCCCCCGGGCCAGGGGATCCACCGGGGAGCTGTTTTTT
CDR3 protein: CATSPRARGSTGELFF

V gene: TRBV19
clone size: NA
D gene: NA
CDR3 length: 14
J gene: TRBJ1-1
CDR3 DNA: TGTGCCAGTAGTCCCGGGATACTGAACACTGAAGCTTTCTTT
CDR3 protein: CASSPGILNTEAFF

V gene: TRBV30
clone size: NA
D gene: TRBD2
CDR3 length: 15
J gene: TRBJ2-3
CDR3 DNA: TGTGCCTGGAGTGTACGGGGCGGGAGGGGAGATACGCAGTATTTT
CDR3 protein: CAWSVRGGRGDTQYF

V gene: TRBV11-2
clone size: NA
D gene: TRBD2
CDR3 length: 17
J gene: TRBJ2-1
CDR3 DNA: TGTGCCAGCAGCCGAATTCCGGGACTAGCGACCTACAATGAGCAGTTCTTC
CDR3 protein: CASSRIPGLATYNEQFF

V gene: TRBV10-3
clone size: NA
D gene: TRBD1
CDR3 length: 15
J gene: TRBJ1-5
CDR3 DNA: TGTGCCATCAGGGATCCGGGACAGGCTAATCAGCCCCAGCATTTT
CDR3 protein: CAIRDPGQANQPQHF

V gene: TRBV12-3/TRBV12-4
clone size: NA
D gene: NA
CDR3 length: 13
J gene: TRBJ1-1
CDR3 DNA: TGTGCCAGCAGTTTTTCGGGGGGGGCGACGGCTTTCTTT
CDR3 protein: CASSFSGGATAFF

V gene: TRBV4-1
clone size: once
D gene: TRBD1
CDR3 length: 17
J gene: TRBJ1-2
CDR3 DNA: TGCGCCAGCAGCCCAAGACAGGGAACTATTCCCCCCTATGGCTACACCTTC
CDR3 protein: CASSPRQGTIPPYGYTF

V gene: TRBV5-6
clone size: NA
D gene: NA
CDR3 length: 14
J gene: TRBJ2-2
CDR3 DNA: TGTGCCAGCAGCCCCCTCCCTTTCACCGGGGAGCTGTTTTTT
CDR3 protein: CASSPLPFTGELFF

V gene: TRBV10-3
clone size: NA
D gene: NA
CDR3 length: 15
J gene: TRBJ2-7
CDR3 DNA: TGTGCCATCAGTGAGCAACCAGGGGAAGGTTACGAGCAGTACTTC
CDR3 protein: CAISEQPGEGYEQYF

V gene: TRBV9
clone size: once
D gene: TRBD2
CDR3 length: 19
J gene: TRBJ2-3
CDR3 DNA: TGTGCCAGCAGCCACGGGACTAGCGGGAGACCACCCAGGGTTGGTACGCAGTATTTT
CDR3 protein: CASSHGTSGRPPRVGTQYF